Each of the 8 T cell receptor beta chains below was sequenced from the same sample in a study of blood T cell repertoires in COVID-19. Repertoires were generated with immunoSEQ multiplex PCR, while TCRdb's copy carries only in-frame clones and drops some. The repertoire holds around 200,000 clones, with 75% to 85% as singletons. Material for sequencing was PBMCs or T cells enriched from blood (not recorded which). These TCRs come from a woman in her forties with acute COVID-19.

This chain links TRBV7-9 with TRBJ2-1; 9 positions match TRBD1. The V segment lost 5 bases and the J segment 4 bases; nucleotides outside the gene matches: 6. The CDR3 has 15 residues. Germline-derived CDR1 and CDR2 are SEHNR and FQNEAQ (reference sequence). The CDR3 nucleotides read TGTGCCAGCAGCCAAAGGGGGACAGGGTACAATGAGCAGTTCTTC. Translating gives CASSQRGTGYNEQFF. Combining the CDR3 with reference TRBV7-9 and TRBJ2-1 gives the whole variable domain DTGVSQNPRHKITKRGQNVTFRCDPISEHNRLYWYRQTLGQGPEFLTYFQNEAQLEKSRLLSDRFSAERPKGSFSTLEIQRTEQGDSAMYLCASSQRGTGYNEQFFGPGTRLTVL.

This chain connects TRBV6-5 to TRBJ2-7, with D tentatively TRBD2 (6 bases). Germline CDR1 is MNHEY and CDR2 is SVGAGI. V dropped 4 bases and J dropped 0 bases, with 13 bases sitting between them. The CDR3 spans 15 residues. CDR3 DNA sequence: TGTGCCAGCAGTTCCAGACTAGGCAGCTCCTACGAGCAGTACTTC. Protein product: CASSSRLGSSYEQYF.

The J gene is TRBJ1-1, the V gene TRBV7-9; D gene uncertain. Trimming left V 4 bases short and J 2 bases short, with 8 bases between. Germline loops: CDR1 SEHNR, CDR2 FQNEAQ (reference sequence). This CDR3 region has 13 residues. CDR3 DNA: TGTGCCAGCAGCTCGGGGAAAAACACTGAAGCTTTCTTT. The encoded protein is CASSSGKNTEAFF.

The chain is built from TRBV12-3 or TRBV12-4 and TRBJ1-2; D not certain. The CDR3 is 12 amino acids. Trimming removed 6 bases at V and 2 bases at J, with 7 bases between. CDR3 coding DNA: TGTGCCAGCAGCGGGAGAAACTATGGCTACACCTTC. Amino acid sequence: CASSGRNYGYTF.

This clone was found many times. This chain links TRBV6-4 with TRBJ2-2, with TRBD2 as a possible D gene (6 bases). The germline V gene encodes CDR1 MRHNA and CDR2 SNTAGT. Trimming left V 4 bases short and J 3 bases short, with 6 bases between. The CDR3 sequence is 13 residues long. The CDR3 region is CASSAGDTGELFF. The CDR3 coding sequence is TGTGCCAGCAGTGCGGGAGACACCGGGGAGCTGTTTTTT.

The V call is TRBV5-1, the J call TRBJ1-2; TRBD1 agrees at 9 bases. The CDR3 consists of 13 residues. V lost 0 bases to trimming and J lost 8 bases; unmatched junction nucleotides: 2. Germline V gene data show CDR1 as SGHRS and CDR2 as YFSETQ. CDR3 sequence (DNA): TGCGCCAGCAGCTTGGGGGACAGGGTCGGCTACACCTTC. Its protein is CASSLGDRVGYTF.

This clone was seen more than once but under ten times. The CDR3 spells CASSYWTGGNHYEQYF. Written as DNA, the CDR3 is TGTGCCAGCAGTTACTGGACAGGGGGCAATCACTACGAGCAGTACTTC. V is TRBV6-2 or TRBV6-3 and J is TRBJ2-7; the match to TRBD1 covers 11 bases. The CDR3 consists of 16 residues. The germline V gene has CDR1 MNHEY and CDR2 SVGEGT. V lost 1 base to trimming and J lost 3 bases; unmatched junction nucleotides: 5.

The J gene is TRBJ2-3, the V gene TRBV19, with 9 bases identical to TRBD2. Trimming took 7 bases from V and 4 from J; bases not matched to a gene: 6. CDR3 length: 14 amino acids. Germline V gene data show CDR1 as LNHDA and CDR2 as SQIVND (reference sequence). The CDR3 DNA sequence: TGTGCCAGTACCTCTAGCGGGGCCTCAGATACGCAGTATTTT. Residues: CASTSSGASDTQYF.